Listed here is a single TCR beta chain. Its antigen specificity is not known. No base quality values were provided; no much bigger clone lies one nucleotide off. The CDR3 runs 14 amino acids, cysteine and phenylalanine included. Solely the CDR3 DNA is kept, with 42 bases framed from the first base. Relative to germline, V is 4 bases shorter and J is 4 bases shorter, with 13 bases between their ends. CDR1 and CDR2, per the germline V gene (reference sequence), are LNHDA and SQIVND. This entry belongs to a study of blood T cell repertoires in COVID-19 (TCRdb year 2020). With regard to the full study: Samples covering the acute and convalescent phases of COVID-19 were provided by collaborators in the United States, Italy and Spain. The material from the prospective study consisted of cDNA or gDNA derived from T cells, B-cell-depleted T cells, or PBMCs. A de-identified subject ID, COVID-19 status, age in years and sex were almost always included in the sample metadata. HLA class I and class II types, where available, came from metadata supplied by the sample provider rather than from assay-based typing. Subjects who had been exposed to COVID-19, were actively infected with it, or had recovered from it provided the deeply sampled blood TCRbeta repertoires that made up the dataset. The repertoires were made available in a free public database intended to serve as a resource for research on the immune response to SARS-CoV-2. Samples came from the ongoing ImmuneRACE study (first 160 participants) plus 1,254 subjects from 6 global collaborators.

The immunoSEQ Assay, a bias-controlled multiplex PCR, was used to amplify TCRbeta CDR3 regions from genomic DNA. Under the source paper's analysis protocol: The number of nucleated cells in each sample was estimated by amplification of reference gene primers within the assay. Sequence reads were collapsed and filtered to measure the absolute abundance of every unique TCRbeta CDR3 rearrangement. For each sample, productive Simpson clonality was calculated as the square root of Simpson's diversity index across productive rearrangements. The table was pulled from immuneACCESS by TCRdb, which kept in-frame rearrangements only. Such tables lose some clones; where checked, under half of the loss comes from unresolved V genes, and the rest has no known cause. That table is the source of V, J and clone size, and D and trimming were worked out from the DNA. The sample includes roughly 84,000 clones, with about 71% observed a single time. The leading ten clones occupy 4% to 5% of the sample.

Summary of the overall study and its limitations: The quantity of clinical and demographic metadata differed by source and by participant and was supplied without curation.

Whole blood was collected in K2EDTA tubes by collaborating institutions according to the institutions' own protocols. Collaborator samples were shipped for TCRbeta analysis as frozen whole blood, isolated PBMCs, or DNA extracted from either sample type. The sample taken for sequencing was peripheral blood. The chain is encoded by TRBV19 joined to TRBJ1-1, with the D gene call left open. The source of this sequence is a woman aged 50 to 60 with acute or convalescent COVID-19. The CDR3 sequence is CASSKEGGSTEAFF. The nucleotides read TGTGCCAGTAGTAAGGAGGGAGGGAGCACTGAAGCTTTCTTT.